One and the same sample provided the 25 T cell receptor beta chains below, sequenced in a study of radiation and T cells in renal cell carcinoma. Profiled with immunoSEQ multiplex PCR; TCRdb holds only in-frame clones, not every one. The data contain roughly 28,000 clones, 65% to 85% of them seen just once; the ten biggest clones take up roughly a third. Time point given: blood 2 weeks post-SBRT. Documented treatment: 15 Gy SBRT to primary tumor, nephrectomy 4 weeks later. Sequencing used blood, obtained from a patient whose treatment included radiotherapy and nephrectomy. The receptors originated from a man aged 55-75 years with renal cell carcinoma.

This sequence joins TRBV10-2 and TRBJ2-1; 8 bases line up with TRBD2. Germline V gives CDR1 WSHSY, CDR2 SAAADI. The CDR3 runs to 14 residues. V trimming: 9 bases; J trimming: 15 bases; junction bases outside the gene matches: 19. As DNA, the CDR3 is TGCGCCAGTCCGGATGTCAGCGGGAGATTAAAATCGTTCTTC. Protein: CASPDVSGRLKSFF.

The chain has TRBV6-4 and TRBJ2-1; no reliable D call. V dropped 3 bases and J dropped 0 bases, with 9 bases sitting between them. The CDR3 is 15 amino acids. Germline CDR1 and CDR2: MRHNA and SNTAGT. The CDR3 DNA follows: TGTGCCAGCAGTGAGACACTAAGCTCCTACAATGAGCAGTTCTTC. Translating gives CASSETLSSYNEQFF.

The CDR3 DNA is TGTGCCAGCAGCTTGGATGCAGGGGGTACAGAGACCCAGTACTTC. It encodes CASSLDAGGTETQYF. The chain employs TRBV5-4 and TRBJ2-5, with 7 bases that match TRBD1. Germline assignment: CDR1 SGHNT and CDR2 YYREEE (reference sequence). This CDR3 is built from 15 residues. V shed 0 bases, J shed 4 bases, and the junction held 6 bases outside the gene matches. The full variable domain, completed using reference TRBV5-4 and TRBJ2-5, is ETGVTQSPTHLIKTRGQQVTLRCSSQSGHNTVSWYQQALGQGPQFIFQYYREEENGRGNFPPRFSGLQFPNYSSELNVNALELDDSALYLCASSLDAGGTETQYFGPGTRLLVL.

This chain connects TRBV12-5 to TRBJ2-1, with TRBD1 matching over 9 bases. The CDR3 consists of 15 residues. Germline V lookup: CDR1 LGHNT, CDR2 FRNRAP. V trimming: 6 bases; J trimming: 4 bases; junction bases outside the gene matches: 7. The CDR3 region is CASGSGQGTYNEQFF. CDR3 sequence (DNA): TGTGCTAGTGGATCCGGACAGGGGACATACAATGAGCAGTTCTTC. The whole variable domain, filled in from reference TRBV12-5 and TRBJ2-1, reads DARVTQTPRHKVTEMGQEVTMRCQPILGHNTVFWYRQTMMQGLELLAYFRNRAPLDDSGMPKDRFSAEMPDATLATLKIQPSEPRDSAVYFCASGSGQGTYNEQFFGPGTRLTVL.

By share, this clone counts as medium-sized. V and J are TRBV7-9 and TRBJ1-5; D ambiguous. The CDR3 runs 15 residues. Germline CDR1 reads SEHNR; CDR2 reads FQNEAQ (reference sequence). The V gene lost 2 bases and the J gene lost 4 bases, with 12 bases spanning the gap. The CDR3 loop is CASSLTSAGNQPQHF. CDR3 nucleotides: TGTGCCAGCAGCTTAACATCGGCGGGAAATCAGCCCCAGCATTTT.

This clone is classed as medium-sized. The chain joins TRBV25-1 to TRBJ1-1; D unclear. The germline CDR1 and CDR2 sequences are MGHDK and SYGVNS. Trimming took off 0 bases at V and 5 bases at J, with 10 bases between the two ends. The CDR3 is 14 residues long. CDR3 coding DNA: TGTGCCAGCAGTGAATACGGCCGAGCAACTGAAGCTTTCTTT. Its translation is CASSEYGRATEAFF.

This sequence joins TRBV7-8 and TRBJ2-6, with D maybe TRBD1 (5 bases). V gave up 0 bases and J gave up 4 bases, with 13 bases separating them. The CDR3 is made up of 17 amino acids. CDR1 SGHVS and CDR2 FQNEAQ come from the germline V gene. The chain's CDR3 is CASSLAGGAQGANVLTF. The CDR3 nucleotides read TGTGCCAGCAGCTTAGCCGGTGGGGCCCAGGGGGCCAACGTCCTGACTTTC.

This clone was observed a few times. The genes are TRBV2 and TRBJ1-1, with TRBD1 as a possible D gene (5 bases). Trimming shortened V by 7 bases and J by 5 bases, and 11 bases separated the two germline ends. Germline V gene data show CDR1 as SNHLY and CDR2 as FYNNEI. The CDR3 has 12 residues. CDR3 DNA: TGTGCCAGCACAGGGCCGGGGACTGAAGCTTTCTTT. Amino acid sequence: CASTGPGTEAFF.

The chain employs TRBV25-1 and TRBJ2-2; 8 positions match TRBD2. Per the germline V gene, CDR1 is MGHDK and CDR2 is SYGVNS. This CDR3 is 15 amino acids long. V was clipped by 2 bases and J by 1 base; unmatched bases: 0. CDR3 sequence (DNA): TGTGCCAGCAGTGAAGCGGGGGGGAACACCGGGGAGCTGTTTTTT. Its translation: CASSEAGGNTGELFF.

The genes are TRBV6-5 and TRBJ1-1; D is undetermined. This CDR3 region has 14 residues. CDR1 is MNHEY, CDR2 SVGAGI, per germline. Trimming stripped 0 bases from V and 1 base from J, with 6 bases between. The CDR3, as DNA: TGTGCCAGCAGTTACTCTCAGGCGAACACTGAAGCTTTCTTT. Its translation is CASSYSQANTEAFF.

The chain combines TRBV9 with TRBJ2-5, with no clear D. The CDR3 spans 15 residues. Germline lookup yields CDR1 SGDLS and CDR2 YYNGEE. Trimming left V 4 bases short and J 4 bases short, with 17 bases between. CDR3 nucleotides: TGTGCCAGCAGCCCAGAGGACCGACAAACAGAGACCCAGTACTTC. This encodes CASSPEDRQTETQYF.

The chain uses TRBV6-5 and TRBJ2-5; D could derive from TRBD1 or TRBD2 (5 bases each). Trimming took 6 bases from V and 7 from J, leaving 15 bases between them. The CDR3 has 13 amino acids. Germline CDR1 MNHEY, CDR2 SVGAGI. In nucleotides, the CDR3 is TGTGCCAGCAGCTACAGGATGGGGAGGACCCAGTACTTC. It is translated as CASSYRMGRTQYF.

The DNA for the CDR3 is TGTGCCAGCAGTTATTTCAGGGAAGGAGGCGAGCAGTACTTC. Its protein product is CASSYFREGGEQYF. The chain couples TRBV6-5 to TRBJ2-5; either TRBD1 or TRBD2 may supply D (5 bases each). The tail of the sequence fits TRBJ2-7 better, so the J call may be wrong. CDR1 MNHEY and CDR2 SVGAGI come from the germline V gene. This CDR3 is 14 amino acids long.

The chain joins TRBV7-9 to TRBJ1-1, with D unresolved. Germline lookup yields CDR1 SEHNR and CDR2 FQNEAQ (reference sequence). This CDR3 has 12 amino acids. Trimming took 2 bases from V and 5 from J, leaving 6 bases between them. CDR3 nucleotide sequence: TGTGCCAGCAGCTTACAGAGGACTGAAGCTTTCTTT. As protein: CASSLQRTEAFF.

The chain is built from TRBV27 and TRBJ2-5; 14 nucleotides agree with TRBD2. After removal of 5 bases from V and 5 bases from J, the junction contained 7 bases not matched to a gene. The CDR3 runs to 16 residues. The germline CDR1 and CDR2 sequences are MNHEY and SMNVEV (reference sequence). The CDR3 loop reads CASSLGLAGGGETQYF. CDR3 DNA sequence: TGTGCCAGCAGTCTTGGACTAGCGGGAGGAGGGGAGACCCAGTACTTC.

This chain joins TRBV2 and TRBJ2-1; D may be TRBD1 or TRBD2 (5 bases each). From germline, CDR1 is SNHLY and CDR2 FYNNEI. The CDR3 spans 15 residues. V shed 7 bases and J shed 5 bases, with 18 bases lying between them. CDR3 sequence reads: CASNAQGANDNEQFF. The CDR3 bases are TGTGCCAGCAATGCCCAGGGAGCGAACGACAATGAGCAGTTCTTC. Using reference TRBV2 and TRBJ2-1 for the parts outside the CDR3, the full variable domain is EPEVTQTPSHQVTQMGQEVILRCVPISNHLYFYWYRQILGQKVEFLVSFYNNEISEKSEIFDDQFSVERPDGSNFTLKIRSTKLEDSAMYFCASNAQGANDNEQFFGPGTRLTVL.

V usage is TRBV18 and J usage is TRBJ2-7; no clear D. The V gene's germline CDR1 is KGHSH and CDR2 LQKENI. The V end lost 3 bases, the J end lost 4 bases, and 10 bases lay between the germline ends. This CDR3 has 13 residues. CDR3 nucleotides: TGTGCCAGCTCACCTTCTGTTCTGTACGAGCAGTACTTC. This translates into CASSPSVLYEQYF.

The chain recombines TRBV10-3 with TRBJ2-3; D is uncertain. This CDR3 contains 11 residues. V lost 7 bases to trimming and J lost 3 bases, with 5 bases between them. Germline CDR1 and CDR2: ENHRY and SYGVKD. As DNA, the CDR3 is TGTGCCATCAAGAGTACAGATACGCAGTATTTT. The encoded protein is CAIKSTDTQYF.

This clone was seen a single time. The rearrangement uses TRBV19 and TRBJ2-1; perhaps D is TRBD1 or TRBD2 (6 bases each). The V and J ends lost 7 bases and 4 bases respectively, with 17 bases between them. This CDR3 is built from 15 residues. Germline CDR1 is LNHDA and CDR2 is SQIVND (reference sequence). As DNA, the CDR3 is TGTGCCAGTACTGGAGGGGGAGTAAGGTACAATGAGCAGTTCTTC. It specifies CASTGGGVRYNEQFF.

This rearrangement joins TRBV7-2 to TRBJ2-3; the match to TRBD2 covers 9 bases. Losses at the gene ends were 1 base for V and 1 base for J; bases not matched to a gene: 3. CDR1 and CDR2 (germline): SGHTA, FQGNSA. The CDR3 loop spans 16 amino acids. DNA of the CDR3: TGTGCCAGCAGCTTAGATGGCGGGAGGGGCACAGATACGCAGTATTTT. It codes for CASSLDGGRGTDTQYF. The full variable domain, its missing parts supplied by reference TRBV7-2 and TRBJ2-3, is GAGVSQSPSNKVTEKGKDVELRCDPISGHTALYWYRQSLGQGLEFLIYFQGNSAPDKSGLPSDRFSAERTGGSVSTLTIQRTQQEDSAVYLCASSLDGGRGTDTQYFGPGTRLTVL.

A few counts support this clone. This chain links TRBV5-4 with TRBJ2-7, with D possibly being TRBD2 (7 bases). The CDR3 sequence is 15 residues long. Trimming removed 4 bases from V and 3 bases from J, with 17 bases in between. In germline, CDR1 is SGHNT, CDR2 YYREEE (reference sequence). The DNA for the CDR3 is TGTGCCAGCAGCCACGGAGGGGGAGGGCTCTACGAGCAGTACTTC. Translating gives CASSHGGGGLYEQYF.

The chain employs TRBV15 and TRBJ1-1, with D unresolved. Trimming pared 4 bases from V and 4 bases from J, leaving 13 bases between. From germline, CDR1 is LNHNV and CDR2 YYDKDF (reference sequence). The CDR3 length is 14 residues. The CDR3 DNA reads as TGTGCCACCAGCATCTCCGGAGCAGGCACTGAAGCTTTCTTT. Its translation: CATSISGAGTEAFF.

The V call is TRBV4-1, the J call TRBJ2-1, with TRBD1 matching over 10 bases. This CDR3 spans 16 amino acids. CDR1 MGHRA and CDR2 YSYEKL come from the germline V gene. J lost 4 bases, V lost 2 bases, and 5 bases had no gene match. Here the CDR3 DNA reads TGCGCCAGCAGCCAACTACGGACAGGGGGGTACAATGAGCAGTTCTTC. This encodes CASSQLRTGGYNEQFF.

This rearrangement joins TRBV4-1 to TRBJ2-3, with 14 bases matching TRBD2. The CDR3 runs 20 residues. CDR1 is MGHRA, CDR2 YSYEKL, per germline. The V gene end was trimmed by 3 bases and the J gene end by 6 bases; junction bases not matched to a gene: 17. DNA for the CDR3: TGCGCCAGCAGCCATATGGTGGGGACAGGGACTAGCGGGAGTCTCGATACGCAGTATTTT. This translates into CASSHMVGTGTSGSLDTQYF.

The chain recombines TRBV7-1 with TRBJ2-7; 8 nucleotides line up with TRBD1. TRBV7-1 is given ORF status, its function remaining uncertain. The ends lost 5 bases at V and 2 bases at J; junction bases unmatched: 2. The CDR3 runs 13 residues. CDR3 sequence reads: CASSVGQAYEQYF. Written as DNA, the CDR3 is TGTGCCAGCAGCGTGGGACAGGCCTACGAGCAGTACTTC.